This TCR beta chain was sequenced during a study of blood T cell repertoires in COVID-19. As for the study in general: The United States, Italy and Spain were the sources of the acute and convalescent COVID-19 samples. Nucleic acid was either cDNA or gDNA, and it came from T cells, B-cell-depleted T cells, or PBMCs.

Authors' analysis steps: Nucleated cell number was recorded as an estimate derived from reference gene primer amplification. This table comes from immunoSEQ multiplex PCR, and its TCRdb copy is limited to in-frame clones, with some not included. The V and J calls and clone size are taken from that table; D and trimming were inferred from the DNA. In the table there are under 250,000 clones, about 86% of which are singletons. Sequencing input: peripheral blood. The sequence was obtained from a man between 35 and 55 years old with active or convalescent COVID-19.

The DNA of the CDR3 is TGTGCCAGCAGCTTACACAGGGGGCTATTCTACGAGCAGTACTTC. It translates to CASSLHRGLFYEQYF. This sequence joins TRBV14 and TRBJ2-7, with 9 bases aligning to TRBD1. The CDR3 has 15 residues. Germline CDR1 is SGHDN and CDR2 is FVKESK. With 5 bases clipped from V and 3 bases from J, the junction kept 8 bases outside the gene matches.